This T cell receptor beta chain was documented in a study of T cells in tuberculosis. Study context: A South African cohort included IGRA-negative adolescents, latently infected IGRA-positive adolescents and adults with active tuberculosis.

The CDR3 sequence is 15 residues long. As regards this clone: The antigen is not known.

The data were produced by immunoSEQ multiplex PCR, yet TCRdb's version contains in-frame clones alone and is incomplete. The table shows 28,000 or so clones, with roughly 89% occurring only once. Adolescents were screened for latent TB by skin test and IGRA. On average around 100,000 T cells per donor were immunosequenced. Study results and limitations: Smaller alpha distances in active tuberculosis partly reflected shorter CDR3-alpha lengths.

The gene calls are TRBV21-1 and TRBJ1-5; TRBD1 is the table's D call and was not checked against the DNA. TRBV21-1 is a documented pseudogene. The sequencing sample was made of PBMCs. The sequence was obtained from a donor aged 10-29 years with latent tuberculosis or without tuberculosis infection. The CDR3 loop is CAHRGGVYSNQPQHF. The CDR3 nucleotides are TGTGCCCACAGGGGGGGGGTATATAGCAATCAGCCCCAGCATTTT.